Below, 26 T cell receptor beta chains from the same sample are listed, as sequenced in a study of T cell responses to AZD1222 COVID-19 vaccine. Assay used: immunoSEQ multiplex PCR; TCRdb lists only in-frame clones, some missing. Here the sample spans approximately 73,000 clones, about 82% being singletons. The sample here was peripheral blood, taken on day 0 of AZD1222 vaccination. These receptors were taken from an adult in good health.

The genes are TRBV7-8 and TRBJ2-7, with D tentatively TRBD1 (6 bases). Germline-derived CDR1 and CDR2 are SGHVS and FQNEAQ. The CDR3 extends over 14 amino acids. V shed 3 bases and J shed 0 bases, with 9 bases lying between them. The CDR3 DNA reads TGTGCCAGCAGCTTTAACAGGGTCTCCTACGAGCAGTACTTC. Translation: CASSFNRVSYEQYF. The entire variable domain, with the rest obtained from reference TRBV7-8 and TRBJ2-7, is as follows: GAGVSQSPRYKVAKRGQDVALRCDPISGHVSLFWYQQALGQGPEFLTYFQNEAQLDKSGLPSDRFFAERPEGSVSTLKIQRTQQEDSAVYLCASSFNRVSYEQYFGPGTRLTVT.

The chain combines TRBV19 with TRBJ2-7; TRBD1 agrees at 10 bases. The germline V gene encodes CDR1 LNHDA and CDR2 SQIVND (reference sequence). The V and J ends lost 5 bases and 5 bases, in that order; junction bases with no gene match: 3. CDR3 length: 13 residues. The CDR3: CASSSGQGNEQYF. Here the CDR3 DNA reads TGTGCCAGTAGTTCGGGACAGGGGAACGAGCAGTACTTC.

The chain is built from TRBV29-1 and TRBJ1-2, with a tentative D call TRBD1 (6 bases). From germline, CDR1 is SQVTM and CDR2 ANQGSEA. The length of the CDR3 is 14 residues. V was shortened by 4 bases and J by 7 bases, with 19 bases between the two germline ends. CDR3: CSVAPRGERGGYTF. The CDR3 DNA reads TGCAGCGTTGCCCCTAGGGGGGAGAGGGGTGGCTACACCTTC.

The V gene is TRBV15, the J gene TRBJ2-3; D unresolved. Germline V lookup: CDR1 LNHNV, CDR2 YYDKDF (reference sequence). This CDR3 has 15 residues. The germline V and J ends were trimmed by 8 bases and 0 bases, with 15 bases remaining between them. CDR3 DNA: TGTGCCACCCGCTATACACCCAGTAGCACAGATACGCAGTATTTT. This codes for CATRYTPSSTDTQYF.

V is TRBV20-1 and J is TRBJ1-2, with TRBD1 matching over 7 bases. The J segment lost 5 bases and the V segment lost 3 bases, leaving 15 bases of the junction unmatched. The germline V gene encodes CDR1 DFQATT and CDR2 SNEGSKA (reference sequence). The CDR3 sequence is 16 residues long. The chain's CDR3 is CSASPKQGRLGYGYTF. The CDR3 nucleotides are TGCAGTGCTAGTCCAAAACAGGGGCGCCTGGGATATGGCTACACCTTC.

J is TRBJ1-2 and V is TRBV4-3, with D possibly matching TRBD1 (5 bases). The germline V gene encodes CDR1 LGHNA and CDR2 YSLEER. The ends were cut back, 0 bases at V and 3 bases at J, with 11 bases in the middle. This CDR3 comprises 15 residues. The CDR3 nucleotides are TGCGCCAGCAGCCAAGAAACAGGAGAGTACTATGGCTACACCTTC. Protein product: CASSQETGEYYGYTF.

This clone came up a few times. V and J are TRBV7-9 and TRBJ1-5; no reliable D call. The CDR3 is made up of 12 amino acids. Trimming removed 2 bases from V and 9 bases from J, with 8 bases in between. Germline CDR1 SEHNR, CDR2 FQNEAQ (reference sequence). CDR3 sequence reads: CASSLREGPQHF. CDR3 nucleotide sequence: TGTGCCAGCAGCTTAAGGGAGGGGCCCCAGCATTTT.

The rearrangement joins TRBV27 to TRBJ1-2; no definite D call. The V gene lost 3 bases and the J gene lost 2 bases, with 10 bases spanning the gap. The CDR3 is 14 residues long. Germline V gene data show CDR1 as MNHEY and CDR2 as SMNVEV (reference sequence). CDR3 protein: CASSLNQENYGYTF. In DNA form, the CDR3 reads TGTGCCAGCAGTTTGAATCAGGAGAACTATGGCTACACCTTC.

V and J are TRBV11-2 and TRBJ2-1, with D tentatively TRBD2 (5 bases). The CDR3 has 14 residues. Trimming removed 4 bases at V and 2 bases at J, with 9 bases between. Germline-derived CDR1 and CDR2 are SGHAT and FQNNGV. The chain's CDR3 is CASSSTGTYNEQFF. Written as DNA, the CDR3 is TGTGCCAGCAGCTCGACCGGGACCTACAATGAGCAGTTCTTC.

The chain employs TRBV6-5 and TRBJ2-3; D remains ambiguous. Germline V gene lookup returns CDR1 MNHEY and CDR2 SVGAGI. CDR3 length: 13 residues. V was shortened by 6 bases and J by 4 bases, with 11 bases between the two germline ends. The CDR3 reads CASRRPGADTQYF. The DNA of the CDR3 is TGTGCCAGCAGGAGGCCTGGAGCAGATACGCAGTATTTT.

V usage is TRBV9 and J usage is TRBJ2-7; D is tentatively TRBD1 or TRBD2 (5 bases each). Trimming took 1 base from V and 2 from J, leaving 13 bases between them. Germline V gene lookup returns CDR1 SGDLS and CDR2 YYNGEE. The CDR3 sequence is 15 residues long. CDR3 sequence reads: CASSVQAGAAYEQYF. CDR3 in DNA: TGTGCCAGCAGCGTACAGGCCGGGGCGGCCTACGAGCAGTACTTC.

The chain recombines TRBV2 with TRBJ1-1; D gene ambiguous. The CDR3 totals 11 residues. The germline V gene has CDR1 SNHLY and CDR2 FYNNEI. The germline V and J ends were trimmed by 8 bases and 4 bases, with 8 bases remaining between them. CDR3 bases: TGTGCCAGCTCGAGGACCACTGAAGCTTTCTTT. Translated, it gives CASSRTTEAFF.

The chain joins TRBV2 to TRBJ1-1, with 9 bases that match TRBD1. Germline-derived CDR1 and CDR2 are SNHLY and FYNNEI. V was clipped by 8 bases and J by 8 bases; unmatched bases: 9. This CDR3 is built from 13 residues. The DNA of the CDR3 is TGTGCCAGCCTGGAGCGGGACAGGGAGGAAGCTTTCTTT. This codes for CASLERDREEAFF.

The chain is built from TRBV4-1 and TRBJ2-1; D is undetermined. This CDR3 is 16 amino acids long. CDR1 and CDR2 from the germline V gene are MGHRA and YSYEKL. The V end was cut by 2 bases, the J end by 0 bases, with 11 bases between. The CDR3 region has the DNA TGCGCCAGCAGCCAAAGACTCTCCAGCTCCTACAATGAGCAGTTCTTC. As protein: CASSQRLSSSYNEQFF.

The rearrangement links TRBV5-6 to TRBJ1-1, with 12 bases lining up with TRBD1. V lost 4 bases and J lost 6; bases outside the gene matches: 13. CDR3 size: 17 residues. Germline assignment: CDR1 SGHDT and CDR2 YYEEEE. Here the CDR3 reads CASSPLRGTGGFAEAFF. In DNA, the CDR3 is TGTGCCAGCAGCCCGCTAAGGGGGACAGGGGGCTTTGCTGAAGCTTTCTTT.

This rearrangement joins TRBV10-2 to TRBJ1-4; tentative D call: TRBD1 (5 bases). The CDR3 runs to 14 residues. From germline, CDR1 is WSHSY and CDR2 SAAADI. Trimming removed 8 bases from V and 0 bases from J, with 10 bases in between. The CDR3 region has the DNA TGCGCCAGCGGGGGGAGTGCAACTAATGAAAAACTGTTTTTT. Protein sequence: CASGGSATNEKLFF.

This clone was found once. J is TRBJ1-2 and V is TRBV25-1, with TRBD1 matching 8 bases. The trim removed 6 bases at V and 6 bases at J, leaving 9 bases unmatched. The CDR3 covers 14 residues. From germline, CDR1 is MGHDK and CDR2 SYGVNS. CDR3 amino acids: CASSSRQGWDGYTF. The CDR3, as DNA: TGTGCCAGCAGCTCGAGACAGGGGTGGGATGGCTACACCTTC.

The chain combines TRBV27 with TRBJ2-1, with TRBD1 as a possible D gene (6 bases). Per germline, CDR1 MNHEY and CDR2 SMNVEV (reference sequence). Deletions cut 7 bases from V and 9 bases from J, with 22 bases between. The CDR3 extends over 15 amino acids. The DNA of the CDR3 is TGTGCCAGCACCCCCTCGCAGGGGTCCTCGGGTGAGCAGTTCTTC. Translated: CASTPSQGSSGEQFF.

V gene TRBV7-2 combines with J gene TRBJ2-2; tentatively, D is TRBD1 (5 bases). The CDR3 runs 14 residues. V lost 1 base and J lost 5, with 8 bases in between. CDR1 is SGHTA, CDR2 FQGNSA, per germline. CDR3 nucleotide sequence: TGTGCCAGCAGCTTAGGATCAGGGACCGGGGAGCTGTTTTTT. Translated, it gives CASSLGSGTGELFF.

V and J are TRBV11-2 and TRBJ1-6, with D tentatively TRBD1 (5 bases). The CDR3 totals 17 residues. V was pared by 5 bases and J by 3 bases, with 17 bases between. The germline V gene encodes CDR1 SGHAT and CDR2 FQNNGV. CDR3 sequence (DNA): TGTGCCAGCAGCCAGGGATCGGGTCAGAACTATAATTCACCCCTCCACTTT. Amino acid sequence: CASSQGSGQNYNSPLHF.

The chain has TRBV19 and TRBJ2-6; 8 nucleotides align to TRBD2. CDR3 length: 17 residues. Germline V gene data show CDR1 as LNHDA and CDR2 as SQIVND (reference sequence). V lost 4 bases, J lost 0 bases, and 5 bases stayed unmatched. CDR3 in amino acids: CASSKQRESSGANVLTF. In DNA form, the CDR3 reads TGTGCCAGTAGTAAGCAGCGGGAGAGCTCTGGGGCCAACGTCCTGACTTTC.

The table lists this clone with a count of one. This chain links TRBV5-4 with TRBJ1-2; 11 bases agree with TRBD1. Germline CDR1 is SGHNT and CDR2 is YYREEE (reference sequence). After removal of 4 bases from V and 6 bases from J, the junction contained 5 bases not matched to a gene. This CDR3 comprises 14 residues. CDR3 sequence (DNA): TGTGCCAGCAGCCAGGACAGGGGGCGCGATGGCTACACCTTC. Translated: CASSQDRGRDGYTF.

CDR3 in amino acids: CATSDPGLADSTDTQYF. DNA for the CDR3: TGTGCCACCAGTGACCCGGGACTAGCGGATAGCACAGATACGCAGTATTTT. J is TRBJ2-3 and V is TRBV24-1, with TRBD2 matching over 11 bases. The CDR3 runs 17 residues. Germline CDR1 is KGHDR and CDR2 is SFDVKD. Germline trimming cut 4 bases from V and 0 bases from J; bases unmatched to any gene: 5.

The chain has TRBV11-1 and TRBJ1-2; 7 positions agree with TRBD1. Germline V CDR1 and CDR2: SGHAT, FQDESV (reference sequence). The ends lost 4 bases at V and 5 bases at J; junction bases unmatched: 10. This CDR3 is 15 amino acids long. This CDR3 is CASSSNRGLPYGYTF. CDR3 bases: TGTGCCAGCAGCTCTAACAGGGGTCTACCATATGGCTACACCTTC.

The chain carries TRBV6-5 and TRBJ1-2; D possibly corresponds to TRBD1 (6 bases). V was pared by 9 bases and J by 6 bases, with 17 bases between. Germline lookup yields CDR1 MNHEY and CDR2 SVGAGI. This CDR3 is 13 amino acids long. Here the CDR3 DNA reads TGTGCCAGTAGAATTACAGGGCGAGATGGCTACACCTTC. Translated: CASRITGRDGYTF.

This clone was counted a few times. The chain employs TRBV6-5 and TRBJ1-1; D is possibly TRBD1 (6 bases). Deletions cut 4 bases from V and 11 bases from J, with 17 bases between. Germline V gives CDR1 MNHEY, CDR2 SVGAGI. This CDR3 spans 13 amino acids. The DNA for the CDR3 is TGTGCCAGCAGTTCCCCCCAGGGGCGTTCGGCTTTCTTT. Translation gives CASSSPQGRSAFF.